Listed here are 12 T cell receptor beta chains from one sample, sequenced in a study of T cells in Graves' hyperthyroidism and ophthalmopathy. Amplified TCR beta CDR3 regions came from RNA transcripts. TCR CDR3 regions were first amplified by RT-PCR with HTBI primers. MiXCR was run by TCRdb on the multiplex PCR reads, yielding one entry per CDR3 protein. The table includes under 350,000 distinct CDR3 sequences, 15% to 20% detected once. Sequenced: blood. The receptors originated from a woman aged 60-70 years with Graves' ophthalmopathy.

CDR3 region: CASSAPGLANTGELFF. CDR3 DNA sequence: TGCGCCAGCAGCGCCCCGGGACTAGCAAACACCGGGGAGCTGTTTTTT. The V gene is TRBV5-1, the J gene TRBJ2-2; 9 bases agree with TRBD2. The V and J ends lost 4 bases and 2 bases, in that order; junction bases with no gene match: 6. This CDR3 is built from 16 residues. CDR1 and CDR2 from the germline V gene are SGHRS and YFSETQ. Combining the CDR3 with reference TRBV5-1 and TRBJ2-2 gives the whole variable domain KAGVTQTPRYLIKTRGQQVTLSCSPISGHRSVSWYQQTPGQGLQFLFEYFSETQRNKGNFPGRFSGRQFSNSRSEMNVSTLELGDSALYLCASSAPGLANTGELFFGEGSRLTVL.

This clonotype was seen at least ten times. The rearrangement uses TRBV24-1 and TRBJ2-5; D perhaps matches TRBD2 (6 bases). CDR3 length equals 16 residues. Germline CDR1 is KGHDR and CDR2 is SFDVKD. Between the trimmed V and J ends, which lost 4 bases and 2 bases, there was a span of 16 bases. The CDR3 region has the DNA TGTGCCACCAGTGACTCCAGGGTGGGGGGACAAGAGACCCAGTACTTC. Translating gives CATSDSRVGGQETQYF.

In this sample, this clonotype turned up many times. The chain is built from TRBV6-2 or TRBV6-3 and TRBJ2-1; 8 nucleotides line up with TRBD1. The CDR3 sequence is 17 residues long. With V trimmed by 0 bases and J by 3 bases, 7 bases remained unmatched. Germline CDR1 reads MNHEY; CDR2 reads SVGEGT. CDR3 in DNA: TGTGCCAGCAGTTACTCGATTTCGGACAGGGACTACAATGAGCAGTTCTTC. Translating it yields CASSYSISDRDYNEQFF.

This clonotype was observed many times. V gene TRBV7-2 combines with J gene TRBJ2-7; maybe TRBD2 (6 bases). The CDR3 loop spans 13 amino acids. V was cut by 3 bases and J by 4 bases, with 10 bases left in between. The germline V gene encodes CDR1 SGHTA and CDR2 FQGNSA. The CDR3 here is CASSFRETYEQYF. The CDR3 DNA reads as TGTGCCAGCAGCTTCCGGGAGACATACGAGCAGTACTTC.

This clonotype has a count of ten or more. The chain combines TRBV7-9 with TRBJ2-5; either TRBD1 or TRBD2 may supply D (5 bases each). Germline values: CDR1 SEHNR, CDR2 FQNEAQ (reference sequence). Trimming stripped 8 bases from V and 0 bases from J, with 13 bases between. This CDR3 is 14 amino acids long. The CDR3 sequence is CASQKGDDQETQYF. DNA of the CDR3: TGTGCCAGCCAAAAAGGGGACGACCAAGAGACCCAGTACTTC.

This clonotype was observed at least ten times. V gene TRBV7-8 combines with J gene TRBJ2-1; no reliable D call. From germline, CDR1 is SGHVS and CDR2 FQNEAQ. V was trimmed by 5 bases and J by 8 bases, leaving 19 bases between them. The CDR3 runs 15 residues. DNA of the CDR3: TGTGCCAGCAGCCTCCACCCAATTCGTTGGTATGAGCAGTTCTTC. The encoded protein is CASSLHPIRWYEQFF.

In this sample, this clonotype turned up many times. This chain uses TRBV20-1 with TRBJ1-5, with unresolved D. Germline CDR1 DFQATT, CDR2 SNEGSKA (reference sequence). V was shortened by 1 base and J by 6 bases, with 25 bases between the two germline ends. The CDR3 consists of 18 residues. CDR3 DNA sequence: TGCAGTGCTAGAGCCCGAGGATCTGCGGGGTATTATAGTCAGCCCCAGCATTTT. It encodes CSARARGSAGYYSQPQHF.

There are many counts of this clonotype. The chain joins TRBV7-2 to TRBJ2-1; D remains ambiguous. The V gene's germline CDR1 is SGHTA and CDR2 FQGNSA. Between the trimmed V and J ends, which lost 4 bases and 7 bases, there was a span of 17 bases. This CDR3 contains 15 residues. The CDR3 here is CASSSNPRLWNEQFF. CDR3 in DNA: TGTGCCAGCAGCTCCAACCCGCGACTGTGGAATGAGCAGTTCTTC.

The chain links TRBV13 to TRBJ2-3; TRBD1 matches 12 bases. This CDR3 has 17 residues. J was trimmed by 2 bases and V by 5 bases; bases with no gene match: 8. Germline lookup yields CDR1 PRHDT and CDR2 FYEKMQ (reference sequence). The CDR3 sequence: CASSTSGQGAITDTQYF. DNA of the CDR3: TGTGCCAGCAGCACCTCGGGACAGGGGGCGATCACAGATACGCAGTATTTT.

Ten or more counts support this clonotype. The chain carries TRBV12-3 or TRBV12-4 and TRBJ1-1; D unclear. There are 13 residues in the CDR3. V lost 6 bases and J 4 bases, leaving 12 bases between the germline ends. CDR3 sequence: CASSYQGPTEAFF. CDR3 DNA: TGTGCCAGCAGCTATCAAGGGCCCACTGAAGCTTTCTTT.

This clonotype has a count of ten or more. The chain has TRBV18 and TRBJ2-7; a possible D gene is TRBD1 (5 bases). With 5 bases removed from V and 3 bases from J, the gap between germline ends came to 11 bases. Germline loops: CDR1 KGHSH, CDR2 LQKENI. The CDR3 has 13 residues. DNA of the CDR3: TGTGCCAGCTCATATCAGGGATACTACGAGCAGTACTTC. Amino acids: CASSYQGYYEQYF. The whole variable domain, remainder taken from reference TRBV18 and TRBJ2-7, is NAGVMQNPRHLVRRRGQEARLRCSPMKGHSHVYWYRQLPEEGLKFMVYLQKENIIDESGMPKERFSAEFPKEGPSILRIQQVVRGDSAAYFCASSYQGYYEQYFGPGTRLTVT.

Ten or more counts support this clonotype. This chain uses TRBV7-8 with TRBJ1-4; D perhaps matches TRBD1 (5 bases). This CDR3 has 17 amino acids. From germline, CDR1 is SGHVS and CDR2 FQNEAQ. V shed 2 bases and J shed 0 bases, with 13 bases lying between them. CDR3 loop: CASSLNPGHTTNEKLFF. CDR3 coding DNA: TGTGCCAGCAGCTTAAATCCAGGACACACAACTAATGAAAAACTGTTTTTT.